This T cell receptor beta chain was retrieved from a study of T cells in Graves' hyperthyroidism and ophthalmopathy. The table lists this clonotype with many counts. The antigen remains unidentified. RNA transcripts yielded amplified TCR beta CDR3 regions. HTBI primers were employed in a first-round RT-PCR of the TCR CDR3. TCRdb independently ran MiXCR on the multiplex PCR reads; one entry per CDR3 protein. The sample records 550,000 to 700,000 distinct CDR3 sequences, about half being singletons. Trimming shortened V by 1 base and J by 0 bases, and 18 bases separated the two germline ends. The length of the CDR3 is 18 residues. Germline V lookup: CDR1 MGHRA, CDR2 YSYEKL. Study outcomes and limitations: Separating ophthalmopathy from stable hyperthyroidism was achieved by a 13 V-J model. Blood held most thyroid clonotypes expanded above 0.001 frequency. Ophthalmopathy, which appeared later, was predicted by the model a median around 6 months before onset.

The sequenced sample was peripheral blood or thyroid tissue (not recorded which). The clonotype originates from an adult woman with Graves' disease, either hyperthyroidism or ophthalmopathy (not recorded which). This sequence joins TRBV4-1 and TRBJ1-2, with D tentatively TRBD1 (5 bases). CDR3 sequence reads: CASSQGGFAGRANYGYTF. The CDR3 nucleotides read TGCGCCAGCAGCCAAGGGGGGTTTGCAGGGAGAGCTAACTATGGCTACACCTTC.